The 22 T cell receptor beta chains presented below share a single source sample, sequenced in a study of cytomegalovirus exposure and HLA in healthy donors. In the PCR, 60 Vbeta and 13 Jbeta primers were used. Clones were read by immunoSEQ multiplex PCR, and TCRdb kept only the in-frame ones, dropping some. The repertoire holds roughly 80,000 clones, about 74% seen once, with more than 5.5% in the top ten. Specimen: PBMCs. The receptors stem from a woman between 50 and 59 years old in good health and CMV-seropositive.

In its sample, this clone was seen many times. The identical CDR3 is also encoded by other nucleotide sequences in the sample. The chain employs TRBV6-5 and TRBJ2-2; tentatively, D is TRBD2 (6 bases). The germline V and J ends were trimmed by 2 bases and 1 base, with 8 bases remaining between them. The CDR3 consists of 15 residues. The germline CDR1 and CDR2 sequences are MNHEY and SVGAGI. The CDR3 loop is CASSYGGVNTGELFF. As DNA, the CDR3 is TGTGCCAGCAGTTACGGAGGGGTGAACACCGGGGAGCTGTTTTTT.

The chain employs TRBV4-1 and TRBJ2-7; tentative D call: TRBD1 (6 bases). Trimming pared 3 bases from V and 3 bases from J, leaving 12 bases between. Per germline, CDR1 MGHRA and CDR2 YSYEKL. This CDR3 is 14 amino acids long. In DNA form, the CDR3 reads TGCGCCAGCAGCCACCCAGGACAGAACTACGAGCAGTACTTC. Translated: CASSHPGQNYEQYF.

The gene calls are TRBV28 and TRBJ1-1; weak D call: TRBD1 (5 bases). This CDR3 region has 13 residues. V was shortened by 6 bases and J by 5 bases, with 13 bases between the two germline ends. Germline V lookup: CDR1 MDHEN, CDR2 SYDVKM. In DNA, the CDR3 is TGTGCCAGCAGCGGCGGGGGTCTTACTGAAGCTTTCTTT. Its translation is CASSGGGLTEAFF.

The sample holds a few counts of this clone. The genes are TRBV6-4 and TRBJ2-1, with a weak D call TRBD2 (6 bases). V lost 4 bases to trimming and J lost 7 bases, with 14 bases between them. Germline CDR1 and CDR2: MRHNA and SNTAGT. The CDR3 is made up of 14 amino acids. In nucleotides, the CDR3 is TGTGCCAGCAGTGGAGGAGGTGGGGGGAATGAGCAGTTCTTC. It is translated as CASSGGGGGNEQFF.

This clone was recorded only once. This rearrangement joins TRBV7-9 to TRBJ2-7; D not resolved. Trimming removed 5 bases from V and 6 bases from J, with 14 bases in between. The CDR3 spans 13 residues. Looked up from germline, CDR1 is SEHNR and CDR2 is FQNEAQ (reference sequence). As DNA, the CDR3 is TGTGCCAGCAGCCAGCTAACGACGGGCGAGCAGTACTTC. Its translation is CASSQLTTGEQYF.

The rearrangement links TRBV29-1 to TRBJ1-2, with 9 bases aligning to TRBD1. The germline V gene encodes CDR1 SQVTM and CDR2 ANQGSEA. The length of the CDR3 is 13 residues. The trim removed 1 base at V and 4 bases at J, leaving 1 base unmatched. CDR3 sequence reads: CSVEGGQGYGYTF. CDR3 DNA sequence: TGCAGCGTTGAAGGGGGACAGGGCTATGGCTACACCTTC.

The genes are TRBV7-8 and TRBJ2-3, with 10 bases that match TRBD1. With V trimmed by 2 bases and J by 4 bases, 6 bases remained unmatched. CDR1 and CDR2 from the germline V gene are SGHVS and FQNEAQ. The CDR3 length is 16 residues. CDR3 bases: TGTGCCAGCAGCTTATCAGGGACAGGGGTTCCAGATACGCAGTATTTT. As protein: CASSLSGTGVPDTQYF. The whole variable domain, remainder taken from reference TRBV7-8 and TRBJ2-3, is GAGVSQSPRYKVAKRGQDVALRCDPISGHVSLFWYQQALGQGPEFLTYFQNEAQLDKSGLPSDRFFAERPEGSVSTLKIQRTQQEDSAVYLCASSLSGTGVPDTQYFGPGTRLTVL.

In this sample, this clone turned up a few times. The chain has TRBV5-6 and TRBJ2-3, with D possibly matching TRBD2 (5 bases). The CDR3 runs to 12 residues. The V end lost 1 base, the J end lost 6 bases, and 6 bases lay between the germline ends. Germline CDR1 and CDR2: SGHDT and YYEEEE. CDR3 loop: CASSLRRDTQYF. CDR3 coding DNA: TGTGCCAGCAGCTTGAGGAGGGATACGCAGTATTTT.

This clone has a single count. This chain connects TRBV28 to TRBJ2-1; the D gene is possibly TRBD2 (6 bases). Trimming removed 3 bases from V and 10 bases from J, with 22 bases in between. Germline V gene sequence: CDR1 MDHEN, CDR2 SYDVKM. The CDR3 is 16 amino acids. Here the CDR3 reads CASSFLMRRESGEQFF. DNA of the CDR3: TGTGCCAGCAGTTTCCTCATGCGGCGGGAAAGCGGGGAGCAGTTCTTC.

The chain is built from TRBV6-5 and TRBJ2-7; 11 nucleotides agree with TRBD2. CDR1 and CDR2 (germline): MNHEY, SVGAGI. With 4 bases clipped from V and 6 bases from J, the junction kept 8 bases outside the gene matches. This CDR3 spans 15 amino acids. CDR3 sequence reads: CASSSSGRPVGEQYF. The CDR3 DNA follows: TGTGCCAGCAGTTCTAGCGGGAGGCCCGTCGGCGAGCAGTACTTC.

This clone has only one observation. The CDR3 nucleotides are TGTGCCACCAGCAAGGGACAGGGGGCGGTAACTGAAGCTTTCTTT. Its translation is CATSKGQGAVTEAFF. This sequence joins TRBV15 and TRBJ1-1; 12 nucleotides line up with TRBD1. Germline assignment: CDR1 LNHNV and CDR2 YYDKDF (reference sequence). J was trimmed by 5 bases and V by 4 bases; bases with no gene match: 5. This CDR3 has 15 residues.

The rearrangement joins TRBV27 to TRBJ2-7, with TRBD2 as a possible D gene (5 bases). Trimming stripped 8 bases from V and 3 bases from J, with 8 bases between. CDR1 is MNHEY, CDR2 SMNVEV, per germline (reference sequence). This CDR3 is 11 amino acids long. CDR3 amino acids: CASGSIYEQYF. CDR3 DNA sequence: TGTGCCAGCGGGAGTATCTACGAGCAGTACTTC.

The chain links TRBV28 to TRBJ1-3, with D maybe TRBD1 (6 bases). The V and J ends lost 6 bases and 1 base respectively, with 10 bases between them. CDR1 is MDHEN, CDR2 SYDVKM, per germline. This CDR3 region has 14 residues. The chain's CDR3 is CASRQGGSGNTIYF. DNA of the CDR3: TGTGCCAGCAGGCAAGGGGGTTCTGGAAACACCATATATTTT. The complete variable domain, with remaining parts taken from reference TRBV28 and TRBJ1-3, reads DVKVTQSSRYLVKRTGEKVFLECVQDMDHENMFWYRQDPGLGLRLIYFSYDVKMKEKGDIPEGYSVSREKKERFSLILESASTNQTSMYLCASRQGGSGNTIYFGEGSWLTVV.

This clone was detected a few times. V gene TRBV7-9 combines with J gene TRBJ1-5; possibly TRBD1 for D (5 bases). V lost 1 base and J 1 base, leaving 8 bases between the germline ends. Germline V gene data show CDR1 as SEHNR and CDR2 as FQNEAQ (reference sequence). CDR3 size: 15 residues. The CDR3, as DNA: TGTGCCAGCAGCTTAGGGTCAGGGAGCAATCAGCCCCAGCATTTT. Protein: CASSLGSGSNQPQHF.

V is TRBV27 and J is TRBJ2-2; 13 nucleotides match TRBD2. The CDR3 is made up of 15 amino acids. Trimming took 5 bases from V and 7 from J; bases not matched to a gene: 4. The germline CDR1 and CDR2 sequences are MNHEY and SMNVEV (reference sequence). In DNA, the CDR3 is TGTGCCAGCAGTGGGACTAGCGGGATACACGGGGAGCTGTTTTTT. Its translation: CASSGTSGIHGELFF.

V and J are TRBV5-6 and TRBJ2-7; possible D gene TRBD1, 6 bases. V lost 4 bases and J 4 bases, leaving 15 bases between the germline ends. The CDR3 spans 14 residues. The germline gives CDR1 SGHDT, CDR2 YYEEEE. The CDR3 is CASSTQGGAYEQYF. CDR3 nucleotides: TGTGCCAGCAGCACACAAGGGGGAGCGTACGAGCAGTACTTC.

The chain employs TRBV10-1 and TRBJ2-7; possible D gene TRBD2, 5 bases. Germline CDR1 reads WNHNN; CDR2 reads SYGVQD (reference sequence). V gave up 4 bases and J gave up 3 bases, with 10 bases separating them. CDR3 length equals 13 residues. The CDR3 is CASSGSGSYEQYF. For the CDR3, the DNA is TGCGCCAGCAGTGGGTCTGGGAGCTACGAGCAGTACTTC.

V and J are TRBV25-1 and TRBJ2-1, with TRBD1 matching 7 bases. V dropped 5 bases and J dropped 0; count of bases not matched to a gene: 10. Germline CDR1 reads MGHDK; CDR2 reads SYGVNS. The CDR3 consists of 17 residues. The CDR3 reads CASSPGGPPGSYNEQFF. CDR3 nucleotide sequence: TGTGCCAGCAGTCCAGGGGGACCCCCGGGCTCCTACAATGAGCAGTTCTTC.

The chain is built from TRBV5-1 and TRBJ2-2, with TRBD2 matching over 13 bases. Germline V gene lookup returns CDR1 SGHRS and CDR2 YFSETQ. With V trimmed by 4 bases and J by 4 bases, 4 bases remained unmatched. There are 16 residues in the CDR3. The DNA of the CDR3 is TGCGCCAGCAGCACCACTAGCGGGAGGGGCACCGGGGAGCTGTTTTTT. It codes for CASSTTSGRGTGELFF. The full variable domain, in which reference TRBV5-1 and TRBJ2-2 provide the parts outside the CDR3, is KAGVTQTPRYLIKTRGQQVTLSCSPISGHRSVSWYQQTPGQGLQFLFEYFSETQRNKGNFPGRFSGRQFSNSRSEMNVSTLELGDSALYLCASSTTSGRGTGELFFGEGSRLTVL.

This chain joins TRBV2 and TRBJ1-2; D not certain. V lost 6 bases and J lost 4, with 9 bases in between. The CDR3 contains 12 residues. Germline V CDR1 and CDR2: SNHLY, FYNNEI. CDR3 coding DNA: TGTGCCAGCAGGGACTTTAGCTATGGCTACACCTTC. Translating it yields CASRDFSYGYTF.

This rearrangement joins TRBV18 to TRBJ2-5, with D possibly matching TRBD1 (5 bases). The CDR3 sequence is 14 residues long. Trimming left V 5 bases short and J 6 bases short, with 16 bases between. The germline CDR1 and CDR2 sequences are KGHSH and LQKENI. CDR3 region: CASSATQGRQTQYF. The DNA for the CDR3 is TGTGCCAGCTCAGCGACTCAGGGTAGACAGACCCAGTACTTC. Variable domain in full (rest from reference TRBV18 and TRBJ2-5): NAGVMQNPRHLVRRRGQEARLRCSPMKGHSHVYWYRQLPEEGLKFMVYLQKENIIDESGMPKERFSAEFPKEGPSILRIQQVVRGDSAAYFCASSATQGRQTQYFGPGTRLLVL.

The count of this clone is one. The V gene is TRBV30, the J gene TRBJ1-4; D unclear. CDR1 is GTSNPN, CDR2 SVGIG, per germline (reference sequence). The V and J ends lost 3 bases and 0 bases respectively, with 5 bases between them. The CDR3 runs to 13 residues. The CDR3 sequence is CAWSQTTNEKLFF. The CDR3 region has the DNA TGTGCCTGGAGCCAGACAACTAATGAAAAACTGTTTTTT.